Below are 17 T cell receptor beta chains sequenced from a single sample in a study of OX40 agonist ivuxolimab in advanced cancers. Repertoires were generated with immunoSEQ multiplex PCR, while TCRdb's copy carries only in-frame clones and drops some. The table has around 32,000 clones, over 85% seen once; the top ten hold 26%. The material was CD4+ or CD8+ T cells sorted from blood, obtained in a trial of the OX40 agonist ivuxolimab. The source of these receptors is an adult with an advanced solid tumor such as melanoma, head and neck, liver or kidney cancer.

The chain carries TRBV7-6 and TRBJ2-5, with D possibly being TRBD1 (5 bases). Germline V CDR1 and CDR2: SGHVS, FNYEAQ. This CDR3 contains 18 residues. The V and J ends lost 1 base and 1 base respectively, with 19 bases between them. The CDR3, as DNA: TGTGCCAGCAGCTTAGATCCGCTTGACAGCACCATCCAAGAGACCCAGTACTTC. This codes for CASSLDPLDSTIQETQYF.

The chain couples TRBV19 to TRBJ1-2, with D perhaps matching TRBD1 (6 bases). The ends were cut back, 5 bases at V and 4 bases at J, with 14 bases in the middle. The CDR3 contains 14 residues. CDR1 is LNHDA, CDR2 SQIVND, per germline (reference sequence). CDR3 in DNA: TGTGCCAGTAGTCCGCAGGGGCCCCCCTATGGCTACACCTTC. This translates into CASSPQGPPYGYTF.

Here the CDR3 DNA reads TGTGCCAGCACCCTGGGAGGGGGCGTAGCGGCCTCCTACAATGAGCAGTTCTTC. It codes for CASTLGGGVAASYNEQFF. The rearrangement uses TRBV27 and TRBJ2-1; D is possibly TRBD1 or TRBD2 (7 bases each). Germline lookup yields CDR1 MNHEY and CDR2 SMNVEV (reference sequence). The V gene lost 7 bases and the J gene lost 0 bases, with 22 bases spanning the gap. The CDR3 contains 18 residues.

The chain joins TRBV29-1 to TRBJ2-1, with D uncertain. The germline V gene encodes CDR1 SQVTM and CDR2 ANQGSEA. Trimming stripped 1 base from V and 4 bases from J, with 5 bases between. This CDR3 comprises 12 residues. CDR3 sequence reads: CSVEVSYNEQFF. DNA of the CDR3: TGCAGCGTTGAAGTGTCGTACAATGAGCAGTTCTTC.

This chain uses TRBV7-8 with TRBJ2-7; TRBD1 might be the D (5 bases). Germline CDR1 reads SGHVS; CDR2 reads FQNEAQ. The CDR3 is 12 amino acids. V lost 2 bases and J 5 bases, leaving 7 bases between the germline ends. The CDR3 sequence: CASSLSGNEQYF. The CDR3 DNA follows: TGTGCCAGCAGCTTATCAGGGAACGAGCAGTACTTC.

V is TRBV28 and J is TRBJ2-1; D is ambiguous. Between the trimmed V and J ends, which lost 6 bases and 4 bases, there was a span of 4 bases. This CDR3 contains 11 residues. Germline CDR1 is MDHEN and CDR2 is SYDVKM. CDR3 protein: CASSPYNEQFF. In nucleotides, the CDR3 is TGTGCCAGCAGCCCATACAATGAGCAGTTCTTC.

The DNA of the CDR3 is TGTGCCAGCAGCCCGAGTAGCGGGGGTTATACGCAGTATTTT. Translation gives CASSPSSGGYTQYF. The chain employs TRBV5-8 and TRBJ2-3, with 9 bases that match TRBD2. This CDR3 is built from 14 residues. With V trimmed by 4 bases and J by 7 bases, 7 bases remained unmatched. CDR1 and CDR2 (germline): SGHTS, YDEGEE.

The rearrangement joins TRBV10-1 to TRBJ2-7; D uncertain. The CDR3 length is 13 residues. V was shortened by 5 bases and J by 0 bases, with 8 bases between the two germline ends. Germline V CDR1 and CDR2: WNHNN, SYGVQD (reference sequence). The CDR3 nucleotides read TGCGCCAGCAGTAAAAGGAACTCCTACGAGCAGTACTTC. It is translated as CASSKRNSYEQYF.

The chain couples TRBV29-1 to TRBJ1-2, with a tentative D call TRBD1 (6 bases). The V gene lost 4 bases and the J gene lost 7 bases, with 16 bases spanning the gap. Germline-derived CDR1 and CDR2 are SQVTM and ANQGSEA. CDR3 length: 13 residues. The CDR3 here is CSVAETGKGGYTF. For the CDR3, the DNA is TGCAGCGTTGCCGAAACAGGGAAAGGTGGCTACACCTTC. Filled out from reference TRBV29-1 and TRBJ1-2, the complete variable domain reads SAVISQKPSRDICQRGTSLTIQCQVDSQVTMMFWYRQQPGQSLTLIATANQGSEATYESGFVIDKFPISRPNLTFSTLTVSNMSPEDSSIYLCSVAETGKGGYTFGSGTRLTVV.

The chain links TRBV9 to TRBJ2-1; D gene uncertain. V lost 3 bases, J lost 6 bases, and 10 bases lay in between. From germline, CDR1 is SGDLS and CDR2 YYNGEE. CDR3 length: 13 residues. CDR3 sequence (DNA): TGTGCCAGCAGCGGGAGCAGTGGCAATGAGCAGTTCTTC. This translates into CASSGSSGNEQFF. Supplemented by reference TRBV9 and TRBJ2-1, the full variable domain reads DSGVTQTPKHLITATGQRVTLRCSPRSGDLSVYWYQQSLDQGLQFLIQYYNGEERAKGNILERFSAQQFPDLHSELNLSSLELGDSALYFCASSGSSGNEQFFGPGTRLTVL.

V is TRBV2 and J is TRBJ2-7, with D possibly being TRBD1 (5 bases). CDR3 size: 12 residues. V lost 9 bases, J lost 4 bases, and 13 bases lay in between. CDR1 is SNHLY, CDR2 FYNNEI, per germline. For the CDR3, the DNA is TGTGCCAGTTGTGGCAGGGAATACGAGCAGTACTTC. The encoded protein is CASCGREYEQYF.

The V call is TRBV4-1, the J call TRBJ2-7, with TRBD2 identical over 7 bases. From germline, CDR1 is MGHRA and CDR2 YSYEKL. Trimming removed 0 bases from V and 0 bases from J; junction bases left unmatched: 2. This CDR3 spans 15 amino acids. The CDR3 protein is CASSQESSGSYEQYF. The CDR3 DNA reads TGCGCCAGCAGCCAAGAGTCTAGCGGCTCCTACGAGCAGTACTTC.

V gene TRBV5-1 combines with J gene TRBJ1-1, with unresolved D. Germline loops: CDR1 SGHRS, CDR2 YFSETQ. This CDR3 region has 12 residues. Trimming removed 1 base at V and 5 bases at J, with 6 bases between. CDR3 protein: CASSLSGTEAFF. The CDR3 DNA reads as TGCGCCAGCAGCTTGTCCGGTACTGAAGCTTTCTTT.

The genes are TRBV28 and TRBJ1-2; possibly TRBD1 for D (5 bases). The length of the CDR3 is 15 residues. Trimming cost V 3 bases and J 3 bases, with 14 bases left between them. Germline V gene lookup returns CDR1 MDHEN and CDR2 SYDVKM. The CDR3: CASSFSWGVYYGYTF. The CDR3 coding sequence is TGTGCCAGCAGTTTTTCGTGGGGCGTCTACTATGGCTACACCTTC.

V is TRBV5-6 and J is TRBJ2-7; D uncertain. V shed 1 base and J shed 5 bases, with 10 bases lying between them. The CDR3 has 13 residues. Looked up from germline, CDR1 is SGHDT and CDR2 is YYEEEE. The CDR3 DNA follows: TGTGCCAGCAGCTTGTATCGGCCCCACGAGCAGTACTTC. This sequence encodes CASSLYRPHEQYF.

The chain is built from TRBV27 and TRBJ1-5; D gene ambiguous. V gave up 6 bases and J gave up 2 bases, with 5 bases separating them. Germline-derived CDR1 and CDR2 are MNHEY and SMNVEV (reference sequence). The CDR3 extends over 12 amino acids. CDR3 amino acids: CASRGGNQPQHF. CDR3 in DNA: TGTGCCAGCAGAGGAGGCAATCAGCCCCAGCATTTT.

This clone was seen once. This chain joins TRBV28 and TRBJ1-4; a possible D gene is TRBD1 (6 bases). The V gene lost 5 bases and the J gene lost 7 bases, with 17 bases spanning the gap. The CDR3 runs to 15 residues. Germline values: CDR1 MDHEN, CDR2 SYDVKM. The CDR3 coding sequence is TGTGCCAGCAGTGCCTATACGGGGGCTGTTGAAAAACTGTTTTTT. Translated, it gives CASSAYTGAVEKLFF.